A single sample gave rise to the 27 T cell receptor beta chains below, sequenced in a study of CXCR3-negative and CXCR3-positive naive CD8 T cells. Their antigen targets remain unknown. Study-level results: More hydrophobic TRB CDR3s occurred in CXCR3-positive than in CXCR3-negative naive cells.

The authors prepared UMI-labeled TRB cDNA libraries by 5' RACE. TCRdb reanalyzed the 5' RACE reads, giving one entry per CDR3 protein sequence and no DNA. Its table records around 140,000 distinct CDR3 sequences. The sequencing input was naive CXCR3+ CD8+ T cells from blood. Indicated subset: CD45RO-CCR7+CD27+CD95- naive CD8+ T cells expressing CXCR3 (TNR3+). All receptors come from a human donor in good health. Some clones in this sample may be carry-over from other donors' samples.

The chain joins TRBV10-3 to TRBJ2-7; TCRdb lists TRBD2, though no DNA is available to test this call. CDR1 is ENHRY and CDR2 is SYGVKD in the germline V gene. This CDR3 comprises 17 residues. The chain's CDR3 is CAISEPMDAWGAYEQYF.

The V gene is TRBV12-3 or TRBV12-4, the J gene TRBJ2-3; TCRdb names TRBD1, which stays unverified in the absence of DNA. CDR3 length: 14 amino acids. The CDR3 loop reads CASRPGGGIDTQYF.

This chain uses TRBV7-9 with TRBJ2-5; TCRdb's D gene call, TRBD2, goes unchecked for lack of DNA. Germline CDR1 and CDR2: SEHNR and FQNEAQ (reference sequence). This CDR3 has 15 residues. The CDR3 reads CASSRGSGVQETQYF. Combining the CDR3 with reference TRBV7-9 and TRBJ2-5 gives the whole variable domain DTGVSQNPRHKITKRGQNVTFRCDPISEHNRLYWYRQTLGQGPEFLTYFQNEAQLEKSRLLSDRFSAERPKGSFSTLEIQRTEQGDSAMYLCASSRGSGVQETQYFGPGTRLLVL.

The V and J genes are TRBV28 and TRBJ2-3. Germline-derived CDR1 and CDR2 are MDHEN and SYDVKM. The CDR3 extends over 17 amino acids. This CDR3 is CASSLALPYLSTDTQYF.

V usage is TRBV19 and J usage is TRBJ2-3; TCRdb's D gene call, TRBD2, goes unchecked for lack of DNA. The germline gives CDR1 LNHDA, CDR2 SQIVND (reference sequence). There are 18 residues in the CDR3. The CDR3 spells CASSKVEETSGYTDTQYF.

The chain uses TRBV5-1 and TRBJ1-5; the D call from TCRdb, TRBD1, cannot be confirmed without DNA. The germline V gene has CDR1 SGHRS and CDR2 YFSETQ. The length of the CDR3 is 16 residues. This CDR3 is CASSPGQGGRRQPQHF.

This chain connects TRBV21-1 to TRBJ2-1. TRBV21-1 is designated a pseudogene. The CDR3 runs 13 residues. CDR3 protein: CASSPQESGGWFF.

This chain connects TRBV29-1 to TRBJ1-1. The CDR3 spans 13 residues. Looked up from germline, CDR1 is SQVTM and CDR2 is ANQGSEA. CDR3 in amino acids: CSSRGGVSAEAFF.

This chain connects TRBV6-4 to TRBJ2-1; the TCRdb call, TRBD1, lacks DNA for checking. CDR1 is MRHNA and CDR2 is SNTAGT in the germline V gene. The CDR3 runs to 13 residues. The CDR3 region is CASSKQGYNEQFF.

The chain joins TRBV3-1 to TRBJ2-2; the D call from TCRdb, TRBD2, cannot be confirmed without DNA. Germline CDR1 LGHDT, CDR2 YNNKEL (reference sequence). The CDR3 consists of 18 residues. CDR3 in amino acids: CASSPSPPSGGLTGELFF.

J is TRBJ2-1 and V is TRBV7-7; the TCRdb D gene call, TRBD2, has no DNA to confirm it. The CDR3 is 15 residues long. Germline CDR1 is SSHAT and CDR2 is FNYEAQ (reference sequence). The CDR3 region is CASSLASGRSNEQFF. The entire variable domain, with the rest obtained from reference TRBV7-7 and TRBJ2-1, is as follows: GAGVSQSPRYKVTKRGQDVTLRCDPISSHATLYWYQQALGQGPEFLTYFNYEAQPDKSGLPSDRFSAERPEGSISTLTIQRTEQRDSAMYRCASSLASGRSNEQFFGPGTRLTVL.

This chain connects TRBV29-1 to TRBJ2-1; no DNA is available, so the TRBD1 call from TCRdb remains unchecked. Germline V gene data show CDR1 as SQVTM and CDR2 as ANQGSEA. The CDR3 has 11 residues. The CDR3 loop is CSAGTENEQFF.

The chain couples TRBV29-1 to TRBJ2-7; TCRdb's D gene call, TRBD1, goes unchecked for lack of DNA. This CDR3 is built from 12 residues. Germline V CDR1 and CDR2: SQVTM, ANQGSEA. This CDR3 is CSVRDISYEQYF.

CDR3 residues: CASSLAGDTQETQYF. The rearrangement joins TRBV7-9 to TRBJ2-5. CDR3 size: 15 residues. From germline, CDR1 is SEHNR and CDR2 FQNEAQ (reference sequence). Supplemented by reference TRBV7-9 and TRBJ2-5, the full variable domain reads DTGVSQNPRHKITKRGQNVTFRCDPISEHNRLYWYRQTLGQGPEFLTYFQNEAQLEKSRLLSDRFSAERPKGSFSTLEIQRTEQGDSAMYLCASSLAGDTQETQYFGPGTRLLVL.

CDR3 protein: CSVHLDLPGGQFF. The J gene is TRBJ2-1, the V gene TRBV29-1; TCRdb designates TRBD1, a call that cannot be tested without DNA. The CDR3 covers 13 residues. CDR1 and CDR2 from the germline V gene are SQVTM and ANQGSEA.

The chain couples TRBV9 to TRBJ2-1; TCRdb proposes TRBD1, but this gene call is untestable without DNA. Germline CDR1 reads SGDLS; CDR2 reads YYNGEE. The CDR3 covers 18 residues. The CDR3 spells CASSHPAGQDRENNEQFF.

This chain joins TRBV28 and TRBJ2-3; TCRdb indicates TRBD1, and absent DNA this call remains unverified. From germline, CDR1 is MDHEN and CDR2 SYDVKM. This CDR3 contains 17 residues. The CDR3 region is CASSSRGAPRGADTQYF. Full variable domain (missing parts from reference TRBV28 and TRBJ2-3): DVKVTQSSRYLVKRTGEKVFLECVQDMDHENMFWYRQDPGLGLRLIYFSYDVKMKEKGDIPEGYSVSREKKERFSLILESASTNQTSMYLCASSSRGAPRGADTQYFGPGTRLTVL.

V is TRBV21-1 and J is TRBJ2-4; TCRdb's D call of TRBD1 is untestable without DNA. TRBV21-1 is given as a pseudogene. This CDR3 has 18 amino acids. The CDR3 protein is CASSKSGVRGVPKNIQYF.

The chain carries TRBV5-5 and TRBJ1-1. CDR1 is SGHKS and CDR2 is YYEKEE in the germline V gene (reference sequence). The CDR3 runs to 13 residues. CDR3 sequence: CASSYAENTEAFF.

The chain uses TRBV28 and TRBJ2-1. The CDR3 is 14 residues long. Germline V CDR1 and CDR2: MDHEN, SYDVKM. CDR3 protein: CASSFPQEKNEQFF. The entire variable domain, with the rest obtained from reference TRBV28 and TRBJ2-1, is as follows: DVKVTQSSRYLVKRTGEKVFLECVQDMDHENMFWYRQDPGLGLRLIYFSYDVKMKEKGDIPEGYSVSREKKERFSLILESASTNQTSMYLCASSFPQEKNEQFFGPGTRLTVL.

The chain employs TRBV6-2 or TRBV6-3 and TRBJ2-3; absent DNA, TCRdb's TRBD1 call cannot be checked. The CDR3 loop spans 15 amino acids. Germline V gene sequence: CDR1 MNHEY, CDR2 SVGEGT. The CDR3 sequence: CASSYPDRFIDTQYF.

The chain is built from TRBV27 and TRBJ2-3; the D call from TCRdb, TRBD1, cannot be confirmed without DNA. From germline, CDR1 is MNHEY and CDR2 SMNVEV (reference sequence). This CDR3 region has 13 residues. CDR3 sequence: CASSEPLADTQYF.

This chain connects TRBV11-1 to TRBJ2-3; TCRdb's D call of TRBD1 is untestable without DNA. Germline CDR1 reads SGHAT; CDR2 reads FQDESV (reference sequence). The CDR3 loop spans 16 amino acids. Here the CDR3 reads CASSPGQTLGADTQYF.

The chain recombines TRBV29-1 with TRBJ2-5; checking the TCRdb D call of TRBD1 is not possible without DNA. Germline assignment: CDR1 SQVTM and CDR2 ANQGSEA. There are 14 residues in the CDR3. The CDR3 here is CSVEDRGRGETKYF.

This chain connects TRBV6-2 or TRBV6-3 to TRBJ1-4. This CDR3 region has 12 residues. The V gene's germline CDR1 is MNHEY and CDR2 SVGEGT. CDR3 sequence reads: CASSPESEKLFF.

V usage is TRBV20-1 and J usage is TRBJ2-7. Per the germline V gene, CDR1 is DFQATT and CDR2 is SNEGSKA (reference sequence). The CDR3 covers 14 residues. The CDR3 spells CSAKIKDSSYEQYF.

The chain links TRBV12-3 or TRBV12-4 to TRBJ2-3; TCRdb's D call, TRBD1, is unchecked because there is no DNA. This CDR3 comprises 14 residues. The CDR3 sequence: CATSPGPNTDTQYF.